This is a list of T cell receptor beta chains from one sample in a study of blood T cell repertoires in COVID-19. The protocol was immunoSEQ multiplex PCR, while the TCRdb copy is restricted to in-frame clones and leaves out a portion. In the table there are around 370,000 clones, 90% of which are singletons. The sequencing input was peripheral blood. The receptors were gathered from a man between 18 and 29 years old with active or convalescent COVID-19. CDR3s include the opening cysteine and the closing phenylalanine or tryptophan. The order of the fields is D gene, V gene, J gene, clone size, CDR3 DNA, CDR3 protein. D genes are given only for firm matches. Size tells how often a clone was seen (once, few, many) or the class of an expanded clone, and some rows leave it out.

D: -
V: TRBV7-3
J: TRBJ2-2
size: -
DNA: TGTGCCAGCAGCTTAGATAGGGGGAACACCGGGGAGCTGTTTTTT
CDR3: CASSLDRGNTGELFF

D: -
V: TRBV7-2
J: TRBJ1-2
size: -
DNA: TGTGCCAGCAGCCACCAAGGGCGGGGCAGGGACTATGGCTACACCTTC
CDR3: CASSHQGRGRDYGYTF

D: TRBD2
V: TRBV5-4
J: TRBJ2-7
size: -
DNA: TGTGCCAGCAGCCGCTTAGGTCGGGAGGACTACGAGCAGTACTTC
CDR3: CASSRLGREDYEQYF

D: -
V: TRBV4-1
J: TRBJ2-5
size: -
DNA: TGCGCCAGCAGCCAAGATAGTCGCAGGGAAGAGACCCAGTACTTC
CDR3: CASSQDSRREETQYF

D: -
V: TRBV6-2/TRBV6-3
J: TRBJ1-2
size: -
DNA: TGTGCCAGCACCCCGGGACAATTGGCGGGTGGCTACACCTTC
CDR3: CASTPGQLAGGYTF

D: -
V: TRBV13
J: TRBJ1-6
size: few
DNA: TGTGCCAGCAGCTTAAGACAGCACGGGAATTCACCCCTCCACTTT
CDR3: CASSLRQHGNSPLHF

D: -
V: TRBV4-1
J: TRBJ1-5
size: -
DNA: TGCGCCAGCAGCCAAGGGGGGCAGGTGGATCAGCCCCAGCATTTT
CDR3: CASSQGGQVDQPQHF

D: -
V: TRBV11-2
J: TRBJ2-3
size: -
DNA: TGTGCCACCACCCCACAGGGTTCGGTCACAGATACGCAGTATTTT
CDR3: CATTPQGSVTDTQYF

D: TRBD2
V: TRBV9
J: TRBJ2-3
size: -
DNA: TGTGCCAGCAGTACTAGCGTCGATACGCAGTATTTT
CDR3: CASSTSVDTQYF

D: -
V: TRBV9
J: TRBJ2-7
size: -
DNA: TGTGCCAGCAGCGCCGAGTCTTTGACCTACGAGCAGTACTTC
CDR3: CASSAESLTYEQYF

D: TRBD1
V: TRBV6-5
J: TRBJ1-1
size: -
DNA: TGTGCCAGCAGCCGGGGACAGACCAACACTGAAGCTTTCTTT
CDR3: CASSRGQTNTEAFF

D: -
V: TRBV5-6
J: TRBJ1-5
size: -
DNA: TGTGCCAGCACCTGGGGGGGGCATAGCAATCAGCCCCAGCATTTT
CDR3: CASTWGGHSNQPQHF

D: TRBD1
V: TRBV4-3
J: TRBJ1-4
size: -
DNA: TGCGCCAGCAGCCAAGCTCCTGGGGGTCTCAGGGGGGAACTGTTTTTT
CDR3: CASSQAPGGLRGELFF